One and the same sample provided the 30 T cell receptor beta chains below, sequenced in a study of cytomegalovirus exposure and HLA in healthy donors. The PCR contained 60 Vbeta and 13 Jbeta primers. Profiled with immunoSEQ multiplex PCR; TCRdb holds only in-frame clones, not every one. The sample records about 150,000 clones, 70% to 85% being singletons. The sample comprised PBMCs. Every receptor here comes from a man aged 25 to 45 in good health and CMV-seronegative.

V is TRBV6-1 and J is TRBJ2-2; no reliable D call. Germline assignment: CDR1 MNHNS and CDR2 SASEGT. Trimming removed 6 bases from V and 6 bases from J, with 8 bases in between. CDR3 length equals 12 residues. CDR3 protein: CASSEIPGELFF. The CDR3, as DNA: TGTGCCAGCAGCGAGATCCCCGGGGAGCTGTTTTTT.

The DNA of the CDR3 is TGTGCCAGCAGCGTAGTGGGGACAGGGGTGAACACCGGGGAGCTGTTTTTT. Encoded protein: CASSVVGTGVNTGELFF. The J gene is TRBJ2-2, the V gene TRBV9; 10 nucleotides agree with TRBD1. The CDR3 totals 17 residues. The junction had 3 bases not matched to a gene; V was cut back by 0 bases and J by 1 base. CDR1 SGDLS and CDR2 YYNGEE come from the germline V gene.

This clone has only a few counts. CDR3: CASSLSGTGYNEQFF. In DNA form, the CDR3 reads TGTGCCAGCAGCTTGAGCGGGACAGGTTACAATGAGCAGTTCTTC. The chain carries TRBV5-6 and TRBJ2-1; D possibly corresponds to TRBD1 (8 bases). The germline V gene has CDR1 SGHDT and CDR2 YYEEEE. There are 15 residues in the CDR3. Trimming took 1 base from V and 4 from J, leaving 12 bases between them.

The rearrangement uses TRBV27 and TRBJ1-1; 8 nucleotides align to TRBD1. The CDR3 totals 13 residues. Germline V CDR1 and CDR2: MNHEY, SMNVEV (reference sequence). V was clipped by 8 bases and J by 4 bases; unmatched bases: 6. Written as DNA, the CDR3 is TGTGCCAGCGCGACAGGGGTAAGCACTGAAGCTTTCTTT. Amino acid sequence: CASATGVSTEAFF.

The chain combines TRBV28 with TRBJ2-1; 8 positions agree with TRBD2. Germline V gene sequence: CDR1 MDHEN, CDR2 SYDVKM. This CDR3 is 15 amino acids long. Trimming removed 5 bases from V and 3 bases from J; junction bases left unmatched: 6. The CDR3 DNA reads TGTGCCAGCAGTGGGAGCGGGGGCTTCTACAATGAGCAGTTCTTC. Its translation is CASSGSGGFYNEQFF.

The chain has TRBV4-3 and TRBJ2-2; 9 positions match TRBD2. V gave up 0 bases and J gave up 1 base; unmatched junction bases: 9. Germline CDR1 is LGHNA and CDR2 is YSLEER. This CDR3 contains 19 residues. The DNA of the CDR3 is TGCGCCAGCAGCCAAGAGATTCTGCGGGGGGGAAGGAACACCGGGGAGCTGTTTTTT. It encodes CASSQEILRGGRNTGELFF.

This chain connects TRBV20-1 to TRBJ1-1, with D hard to call. The CDR3 totals 11 residues. V lost 6 bases and J lost 5, with 10 bases in between. Germline-derived CDR1 and CDR2 are DFQATT and SNEGSKA (reference sequence). CDR3 nucleotide sequence: TGCAGTGCGCGTATGCAAACTGAAGCTTTCTTT. Protein sequence: CSARMQTEAFF.

About this clone itself: One end of the junction does not line up with germline, which may come from a read error. CDR3 protein: CASNRVAF. The CDR3 DNA follows: TGTGCCAGCAACAGAGTCGCCTTC. J is TRBJ1-2 and V is TRBV27, with D unclear. The CDR3 totals 8 residues. Germline values: CDR1 MNHEY, CDR2 SMNVEV (reference sequence).

The V and J genes are TRBV5-4 and TRBJ2-3; 14 bases fit TRBD2. J lost 3 bases, V lost 4 bases, and 7 bases had no gene match. This CDR3 spans 17 amino acids. Germline CDR1 reads SGHNT; CDR2 reads YYREEE (reference sequence). This CDR3 reads CASSKTSGGARTDTQYF. In DNA form, the CDR3 reads TGTGCCAGCAGCAAGACTAGCGGGGGGGCGAGGACAGATACGCAGTATTTT. Filled out from reference TRBV5-4 and TRBJ2-3, the complete variable domain reads ETGVTQSPTHLIKTRGQQVTLRCSSQSGHNTVSWYQQALGQGPQFIFQYYREEENGRGNFPPRFSGLQFPNYSSELNVNALELDDSALYLCASSKTSGGARTDTQYFGPGTRLTVL.

The table lists this clone with a few counts. The chain links TRBV9 to TRBJ2-7, with 8 bases lining up with TRBD2. CDR1 is SGDLS and CDR2 is YYNGEE in the germline V gene. V shed 2 bases, J shed 0 bases, and the junction held 1 base outside the gene matches. The CDR3 totals 14 residues. The CDR3 region is CASSVTSGSYEQYF. The CDR3 DNA reads as TGTGCCAGCAGCGTTACTAGCGGCTCCTACGAGCAGTACTTC.

The chain carries TRBV23-1 and TRBJ1-5; 7 positions agree with TRBD1. TRBV23-1 is given ORF status, its function remaining uncertain. Trimming removed 7 bases from V and 3 bases from J; junction bases left unmatched: 9. There are 15 residues in the CDR3. The CDR3 sequence is CASTLLTGHNQPQHF. The CDR3 DNA reads as TGCGCCAGCACCCTACTGACAGGGCACAATCAGCCCCAGCATTTT.

The chain has TRBV6-1 and TRBJ1-1; 7 nucleotides align to TRBD1. Germline V gene sequence: CDR1 MNHNS, CDR2 SASEGT. The CDR3 runs to 15 residues. V lost 3 bases to trimming and J lost 6 bases; unmatched junction nucleotides: 10. CDR3 coding DNA: TGTGCCAGCAGTGAGCCCGGACAGGCAGGGGCTGAAGCTTTCTTT. Protein sequence: CASSEPGQAGAEAFF.

V is TRBV6-5 and J is TRBJ2-5; D might be TRBD1 (5 bases). Matching the DNA end better, TRBJ2-7 makes the J call doubtful. From germline, CDR1 is MNHEY and CDR2 SVGAGI. The CDR3 length is 16 residues. As DNA, the CDR3 is TGTGCCAGCAGTTCCCTGGGGCAGCCCAACCTCTACGAGCAGTACTTC. Amino acids: CASSSLGQPNLYEQYF.

This clone was seen a handful of times. The chain combines TRBV2 with TRBJ1-2; D uncertain. Germline V gene lookup returns CDR1 SNHLY and CDR2 FYNNEI. This CDR3 is built from 14 residues. V was cut by 2 bases and J by 0 bases, with 7 bases left in between. For the CDR3, the DNA is TGTGCCAGCAGTGAACCCACAGCTAACTATGGCTACACCTTC. This encodes CASSEPTANYGYTF.

The chain uses TRBV6-1 and TRBJ2-1, with 8 bases fitting TRBD1. V was pared by 6 bases and J by 0 bases, with 4 bases of the junction left unmatched. This CDR3 region has 15 residues. Germline V gene data show CDR1 as MNHNS and CDR2 as SASEGT. Written as DNA, the CDR3 is TGTGCCAGCAGATCCGGGACAGGCTCCTACAATGAGCAGTTCTTC. Translated, it gives CASRSGTGSYNEQFF.

This sequence joins TRBV11-1 and TRBJ2-7, with 13 bases matching TRBD2. CDR3 size: 15 residues. V shed 4 bases and J 3 bases; nucleotides not matched to a gene: 3. Per germline, CDR1 SGHAT and CDR2 FQDESV (reference sequence). CDR3 protein: CASSWGLAGIYEQYF. The CDR3 region has the DNA TGTGCCAGCAGCTGGGGACTAGCGGGGATCTACGAGCAGTACTTC.

About this clone: Other DNA sequences in this sample translate to the same CDR3. The chain links TRBV7-3 to TRBJ2-1, with TRBD2 identical over 8 bases. Germline V gene lookup returns CDR1 SGHTA and CDR2 FQGTGA. This CDR3 region has 14 residues. Unmatched junction bases numbered 0, after V lost 5 bases and J lost 0 bases. The CDR3: CASSAGGSYNEQFF. The DNA for the CDR3 is TGTGCCAGCAGCGCGGGGGGCTCCTACAATGAGCAGTTCTTC.

This clone was counted a single time. The chain couples TRBV14 to TRBJ2-7; D ambiguous. Trimming removed 0 bases from V and 6 bases from J, with 9 bases in between. CDR1 and CDR2 (germline): SGHDN, FVKESK. The CDR3 spans 13 residues. CDR3 amino acids: CASSQDPGSEQYF. In nucleotides, the CDR3 is TGTGCCAGCAGCCAAGATCCGGGTTCCGAGCAGTACTTC.

The chain couples TRBV2 to TRBJ2-1; 13 bases align to TRBD2. Trimming at V came to 0 bases and at J to 4 bases, leaving 6 bases not matched to a gene. Germline CDR1 is SNHLY and CDR2 is FYNNEI. CDR3 length equals 18 residues. DNA for the CDR3: TGTGCCAGCAGTGAAGCACCGGGACTAGCGGGGTATTACAATGAGCAGTTCTTC. Residues: CASSEAPGLAGYYNEQFF.

The sample holds one count of this clone. Other DNA sequences within the sample encode an identical CDR3. The chain recombines TRBV5-4 with TRBJ2-2; no clear D. V was clipped by 4 bases and J by 0 bases, with 4 bases between them. CDR1 and CDR2 (germline): SGHNT, YYREEE (reference sequence). The CDR3 sequence is 13 residues long. CDR3 in amino acids: CASSLTNTGELFF. CDR3 sequence (DNA): TGTGCCAGCAGCCTTACGAACACCGGGGAGCTGTTTTTT.

V is TRBV5-4 and J is TRBJ1-1; D possibly corresponds to TRBD1 (6 bases). The CDR3 is made up of 15 amino acids. Deletions cut 3 bases from V and 3 bases from J, with 15 bases between. Germline V gives CDR1 SGHNT, CDR2 YYREEE (reference sequence). The CDR3 protein is CASSSTGGGDTEAFF. The CDR3 DNA follows: TGTGCCAGCAGCTCCACCGGGGGGGGCGACACTGAAGCTTTCTTT.

The V call is TRBV6-1, the J call TRBJ1-5; D may be TRBD1 (5 bases). Per the germline V gene, CDR1 is MNHNS and CDR2 is SASEGT. V lost 2 bases, J lost 2 bases, and 10 bases lay in between. CDR3 size: 15 residues. The DNA for the CDR3 is TGTGCCAGCAGTGAATCTCAGACAGGCAATCAGCCCCAGCATTTT. Encoded protein: CASSESQTGNQPQHF.

The chain has TRBV28 and TRBJ1-2; D is perhaps TRBD1 (6 bases). CDR1 and CDR2 from the germline V gene are MDHEN and SYDVKM. The CDR3 runs 12 residues. V shed 7 bases and J shed 2 bases, with 8 bases lying between them. CDR3 DNA sequence: TGTGCCAGCAAGGACAGCAACTATGGCTACACCTTC. Residues: CASKDSNYGYTF.

This clone was seen a handful of times. V and J are TRBV6-1 and TRBJ2-3; 9 nucleotides align to TRBD1. The junction had 7 bases not matched to a gene; V was cut back by 8 bases and J by 4 bases. Germline V gives CDR1 MNHNS, CDR2 SASEGT. This CDR3 is 14 amino acids long. CDR3 in DNA: TGTGCCAGCCACGACAGGGGGACGGCAGATACGCAGTATTTT. Its protein is CASHDRGTADTQYF.

This sequence joins TRBV27 and TRBJ1-4; TRBD1 aligns across 7 bases. With 4 bases clipped from V and 7 bases from J, the junction kept 9 bases outside the gene matches. The CDR3 totals 15 residues. CDR1 is MNHEY, CDR2 SMNVEV, per germline (reference sequence). The chain's CDR3 is CASSSLQGRREKLFF. CDR3 DNA sequence: TGTGCCAGCAGTTCCCTACAGGGGAGGCGTGAAAAACTGTTTTTT.

For the CDR3, the DNA is TGCGCCAGCAGCTTGCCTTCCTACGAGCAGTACTTC. Its protein is CASSLPSYEQYF. The chain joins TRBV5-1 to TRBJ2-7; D call uncertain. Germline V lookup: CDR1 SGHRS, CDR2 YFSETQ. Trimming removed 1 base from V and 1 base from J, with 3 bases in between. The CDR3 totals 12 residues. The complete variable domain, with remaining parts taken from reference TRBV5-1 and TRBJ2-7, reads KAGVTQTPRYLIKTRGQQVTLSCSPISGHRSVSWYQQTPGQGLQFLFEYFSETQRNKGNFPGRFSGRQFSNSRSEMNVSTLELGDSALYLCASSLPSYEQYFGPGTRLTVT.

This rearrangement joins TRBV28 to TRBJ2-1; TRBD2 agrees at 7 bases. The CDR3 runs 13 residues. CDR1 and CDR2 from the germline V gene are MDHEN and SYDVKM. The V segment lost 8 bases and the J segment 3 bases; nucleotides outside the gene matches: 4. CDR3 coding DNA: TGTGCCAGCGCGGGGGATAACTACAATGAGCAGTTCTTC. This codes for CASAGDNYNEQFF.

The rearrangement uses TRBV30 and TRBJ2-3, with 10 bases identical to TRBD1. With 6 bases clipped from V and 5 bases from J, the junction kept 8 bases outside the gene matches. Germline values: CDR1 GTSNPN, CDR2 SVGIG (reference sequence). The CDR3 spans 14 residues. The CDR3 DNA is TGTGCCTGCACCGGGACAGGGGAGAAAGATACGCAGTATTTT. Residues: CACTGTGEKDTQYF.

V is TRBV2 and J is TRBJ1-6; D uncertain. Germline CDR1 and CDR2: SNHLY and FYNNEI. This CDR3 region has 13 residues. Trimming took 8 bases from V and 0 from J, leaving 5 bases between them. The CDR3 DNA reads TGTGCCAGCTCGAGCTCCTATAATTCACCCCTCCACTTT. Its protein is CASSSSYNSPLHF.

The chain employs TRBV6-6 and TRBJ2-3; 10 nucleotides line up with TRBD2. Germline CDR1 MNHNY, CDR2 SVGAGI (reference sequence). With 8 bases clipped from V and 3 bases from J, the junction kept 8 bases outside the gene matches. This CDR3 is 15 amino acids long. Written as DNA, the CDR3 is TGTGCCAGCCCCAAAGCGGGGGGGCCTACAGATACGCAGTATTTT. It yields the protein CASPKAGGPTDTQYF.